The source of this T cell receptor (beta chain) is a study of shared clonotypes between healthy human individuals. Measured with immunoSEQ multiplex PCR; TCRdb has only the in-frame clones, and not every one. This table has about 2.2 million clones, 80% to 95% appearing once. The CDR3 covers 11 residues. The germline gives CDR1 ENHRY, CDR2 SYGVKD. Between the trimmed V and J ends, which lost 10 bases and 4 bases, there was a span of 10 bases. Naivety among CD8 cells was defined by CD45RO negativity and positive CCR7 selection, thereby excluding terminally differentiated effector memory CD45RA+ cells.

The origin of this receptor is a man aged 18 to 30 in good health. Some clones in this sample may be carry-over from other donors' samples. This rearrangement joins TRBV10-3 to TRBJ1-1; D ambiguous. The sample consisted of naive CD8+ T cells from PBMCs. The CDR3 sequence is CATLWGTEAFF. The CDR3 DNA reads TGTGCCACCCTCTGGGGCACTGAAGCTTTCTTT.